One T cell receptor beta chain is described in this entry. Germline and junction disagree at one end, which may indicate a read error. At least 6 million PBMCs were isolated per sample. There are 12 residues in the CDR3. The sample belongs to a study of blood T cells in healthy people across ages. A second PCR, run for about 7 to 12 cycles, used a sample-barcoded 5' primer plus a J-beta primer mix. A single record per CDR3 protein comes from TCRdb applying MiXCR to the 5' RACE reads. The sample gives a few hundred thousand distinct CDR3 sequences, roughly 26% of which show up once; 25% to 30% is in the top ten.

V gene TRBV12-3 or TRBV12-4 combines with J gene TRBJ2-5; 8 bases are shared with TRBD2. The assigned J gene may be wrong: the sequence end matches TRBJ2-1 better. The sample was blood. The clonotype originates from a woman aged 65 to 85 in good health. CDR3 sequence (DNA): TGTGCCAGCAGATTAGCGGGAAGGGAGCAGTTCTTC. It encodes CASRLAGREQFF.